These 25 T cell receptor beta chains share one sample of origin, sequenced in a study of cytotoxic CD8 clonotypes in ibrutinib-treated CLL (dated by TCRdb to the early 2020s). Libraries were made using the immunoSEQ multiplex PCR assay. TCRdb carries this immuneACCESS record with in-frame sequences only. Its versions omit some clonotypes, under half of them owing to an unresolved V gene in the studies checked, with the rest unexplained. In this sample the table shows over 150,000 clones, about four fifths of which occur a single time. The ten largest clones add up to about 1.9% of the sample. The label giving this sample's time point can be read as: about eleven months on ibrutinib. The sequencing used PBMCs, collected after 12 months of ibrutinib treatment. The receptors come from a human donor with chronic lymphocytic leukemia.

With regard to this clone: A read error may produce the germline difference seen at one junction end. V usage is TRBV14 and J usage is TRBJ2-3; D is perhaps TRBD2 (6 bases). This CDR3 comprises 12 residues. Germline V gene lookup returns CDR1 SGHDN and CDR2 FVKESK. The chain's CDR3 is CASSQDYGSPGF. CDR3 in DNA: TGTGCCAGCAGCCAAGATTACGGGAGCCCGGGTTTT. The entire variable domain, with the rest obtained from reference TRBV14 and TRBJ2-3, is as follows: EAGVTQFPSHSVIEKGQTVTLRCDPISGHDNLYWYRRVMGKEIKFLLHFVKESKQDESGMPNNRFLAERTGGTYSTLKVQPAELEDSGVYFCASSQDYGSPGFGPGTRLTVL.

This sequence joins TRBV7-2 and TRBJ2-3, with TRBD1 as a possible D gene (5 bases). Germline V CDR1 and CDR2: SGHTA, FQGNSA. V shed 11 bases and J shed 2 bases, with 11 bases lying between them. CDR3 length: 12 amino acids. CDR3 nucleotide sequence: TGTGCCGGGGCAATAGACACAGATACGCAGTATTTT. Its protein is CAGAIDTDTQYF.

The chain uses TRBV7-2 and TRBJ2-7, with D unresolved. Germline V lookup: CDR1 SGHTA, CDR2 FQGNSA. The CDR3 runs to 15 residues. V shed 1 base and J shed 0 bases, with 10 bases lying between them. The CDR3 loop reads CASSLEVRSSYEQYF. CDR3 nucleotide sequence: TGTGCCAGCAGCTTAGAAGTCCGGAGCTCCTACGAGCAGTACTTC.

This clone is a singleton in its sample. The chain uses TRBV4-1 and TRBJ1-5, with D maybe TRBD1 (5 bases). This CDR3 has 21 amino acids. V was cut by 1 base and J by 0 bases, with 25 bases left in between. The germline gives CDR1 MGHRA, CDR2 YSYEKL. The CDR3 DNA is TGCGCCAGCAGCCAAGGTCTCGGGACCTTGGTTGGGGGGAGTAGCAATCAGCCCCAGCATTTT. Protein: CASSQGLGTLVGGSSNQPQHF.

The J gene is TRBJ2-7, the V gene TRBV5-8, with a possible D match to TRBD2 (5 bases). Between the trimmed V and J ends, which lost 2 bases and 0 bases, there was a span of 12 bases. The CDR3 totals 15 residues. The V gene's germline CDR1 is SGHTS and CDR2 YDEGEE. CDR3 coding DNA: TGTGCCAGCAGCTTCGCCTCGGGGAACTCCTACGAGCAGTACTTC. It translates to CASSFASGNSYEQYF.

The chain is built from TRBV4-2 and TRBJ2-3, with 9 bases fitting TRBD2. The CDR3 runs to 17 residues. CDR1 and CDR2 (germline): LGHNA, YNFKEQ. J was trimmed by 3 bases and V by 1 base; bases with no gene match: 8. The CDR3 spells CASSQVSGRTLTDTQYF. In nucleotides, the CDR3 is TGTGCCAGCAGCCAAGTTAGCGGGAGAACTCTAACAGATACGCAGTATTTT.

The CDR3, as DNA: TGTGCCAGCAGCTCAAGCGTAGGGGTCTACGAGCAGTACTTC. Amino acids: CASSSSVGVYEQYF. V and J are TRBV9 and TRBJ2-7; perhaps TRBD1 as D (5 bases). The length of the CDR3 is 14 residues. V lost 4 bases and J 3 bases, leaving 14 bases between the germline ends. CDR1 and CDR2 (germline): SGDLS, YYNGEE.

V is TRBV27 and J is TRBJ2-5, with TRBD2 as a possible D gene (6 bases). Germline V lookup: CDR1 MNHEY, CDR2 SMNVEV (reference sequence). Trimming took 4 bases from V and 6 from J, leaving 18 bases between them. The CDR3 is made up of 15 amino acids. The CDR3 coding sequence is TGTGCCAGCAGTTCTATCAGGGAAGGGAGGAAGACCCAGTACTTC. Its translation is CASSSIREGRKTQYF.

There are a few counts of this clone. J is TRBJ2-1 and V is TRBV6-5; D unresolved. The CDR3 loop spans 11 amino acids. Deletions cut 2 bases from V and 8 bases from J, with 4 bases between. Germline V gene lookup returns CDR1 MNHEY and CDR2 SVGAGI. The CDR3 spells CASSYSDEQFF. The CDR3 bases are TGTGCCAGCAGTTACAGCGATGAGCAGTTCTTC.

As concerns this clone: One junction end does not reproduce the germline sequence, and a read error may be involved. This chain uses TRBV5-4 with TRBJ1-1; possibly TRBD1 for D (6 bases). The CDR3 has 12 amino acids. The germline CDR1 and CDR2 sequences are SGHNT and YYREEE (reference sequence). DNA for the CDR3: TGCGCCAGCGGGGACAAAAACACTGAAGCTTTCTTT. This codes for CASGDKNTEAFF.

This clone has only one observation. The chain links TRBV6-1 to TRBJ1-1, with D possibly TRBD1 on 6 matching bases. Germline V lookup: CDR1 MNHNS, CDR2 SASEGT. Trimming removed 2 bases from V and 10 bases from J, with 11 bases in between. This CDR3 contains 12 residues. The CDR3 protein is CASSEIGGTAFF. DNA for the CDR3: TGTGCCAGCAGTGAAATCGGGGGCACAGCTTTCTTT.

The chain links TRBV9 to TRBJ2-7, with 10 bases identical to TRBD2. The CDR3 has 16 residues. J was trimmed by 6 bases and V by 4 bases; bases with no gene match: 13. CDR1 SGDLS and CDR2 YYNGEE come from the germline V gene. The DNA for the CDR3 is TGTGCCAGCAGCCCAGCATCTAGCGGGAGTCTGAGCGAGCAGTACTTC. Protein sequence: CASSPASSGSLSEQYF.

In its sample, this clone was seen once. The chain couples TRBV7-2 to TRBJ2-1; 8 positions agree with TRBD2. Germline CDR1 and CDR2: SGHTA and FQGNSA. V trimming: 5 bases; J trimming: 6 bases; junction bases outside the gene matches: 9. CDR3 size: 15 residues. CDR3 sequence: CASSLYSGATNEQFF. The CDR3 coding sequence is TGTGCCAGCAGCCTTTATAGCGGGGCCACCAATGAGCAGTTCTTC.

This chain joins TRBV7-9 and TRBJ1-1; D is uncertain. In germline, CDR1 is SEHNR, CDR2 FQNEAQ (reference sequence). V was cut by 4 bases and J by 0 bases, with 15 bases left in between. This CDR3 region has 16 residues. CDR3 sequence (DNA): TGTGCCAGCAGCTCCACCAGAGGGTCCATGAACACTGAAGCTTTCTTT. It yields the protein CASSSTRGSMNTEAFF.

The chain links TRBV19 to TRBJ1-5; no reliable D call. CDR1 LNHDA and CDR2 SQIVND come from the germline V gene (reference sequence). The CDR3 totals 13 residues. V shed 9 bases and J shed 5 bases, with 14 bases lying between them. For the CDR3, the DNA is TGTGCCAGCGCCCTTTTGAGCCATCAGCCCCAGCATTTT. This translates into CASALLSHQPQHF. Drawing the rest from reference TRBV19 and TRBJ1-5, the complete variable domain is DGGITQSPKYLFRKEGQNVTLSCEQNLNHDAMYWYRQDPGQGLRLIYYSQIVNDFQKGDIAEGYSVSREKKESFPLTVTSAQKNPTAFYLCASALLSHQPQHFGDGTRLSIL.

The CDR3 region is CASSLDPGTGELFF. In nucleotides, the CDR3 is TGTGCCAGCAGCTTAGATCCCGGGACCGGGGAGCTGTTTTTT. The V and J genes are TRBV11-2 and TRBJ2-2, with unresolved D. V was shortened by 0 bases and J by 5 bases, with 7 bases between the two germline ends. The CDR3 has 14 amino acids. The germline CDR1 and CDR2 sequences are SGHAT and FQNNGV.

The chain carries TRBV28 and TRBJ1-1; D is uncertain. Trimming left V 8 bases short and J 4 bases short, with 14 bases between. Germline CDR1 is MDHEN and CDR2 is SYDVKM. The CDR3 contains 13 residues. CDR3 sequence: CASLPPGGTEAFF. In DNA, the CDR3 is TGTGCCAGCCTCCCCCCGGGTGGCACTGAAGCTTTCTTT.

The V and J genes are TRBV6-5 and TRBJ2-1; D may be TRBD1 or TRBD2 (5 bases each). The CDR3 runs 16 residues. Looked up from germline, CDR1 is MNHEY and CDR2 is SVGAGI. V lost 0 bases and J 4 bases, leaving 13 bases between the germline ends. The CDR3 DNA reads TGTGCCAGCAGTTACTCTGGGCAGGGCGGGTACAATGAGCAGTTCTTC. Its protein is CASSYSGQGGYNEQFF.

This clone was seen once. The genes are TRBV29-1 and TRBJ2-3; 9 nucleotides agree with TRBD2. Trimming at V came to 6 bases and at J to 4 bases, leaving 11 bases not matched to a gene. CDR1 and CDR2 (germline): SQVTM, ANQGSEA. This CDR3 is 15 amino acids long. Written as DNA, the CDR3 is TGCAGCGTCGCCGGTGATCTAGCGGGATCAGATACGCAGTATTTT. It codes for CSVAGDLAGSDTQYF.

This chain links TRBV5-4 with TRBJ2-7; TRBD1 agrees at 7 bases. V dropped 3 bases and J dropped 4; count of bases not matched to a gene: 7. CDR3 length equals 14 residues. From germline, CDR1 is SGHNT and CDR2 YYREEE (reference sequence). CDR3 in amino acids: CASSSGGQVYEQYF. The CDR3 nucleotides read TGTGCCAGCAGCTCAGGGGGTCAGGTATACGAGCAGTACTTC.

The V and J genes are TRBV19 and TRBJ2-7; D gene unclear. With 3 bases removed from V and 2 bases from J, the gap between germline ends came to 11 bases. CDR1 is LNHDA, CDR2 SQIVND, per germline (reference sequence). The CDR3 is 14 amino acids. The CDR3 loop reads CASSIGPGTYEQYF. CDR3 nucleotide sequence: TGTGCCAGTAGTATCGGCCCCGGCACCTACGAGCAGTACTTC.

The chain employs TRBV7-9 and TRBJ2-3, with unresolved D. V was pared by 7 bases and J by 6 bases, with 11 bases between. This CDR3 is built from 12 residues. Germline CDR1 reads SEHNR; CDR2 reads FQNEAQ (reference sequence). The CDR3 DNA follows: TGTGCCAGCACCCCTTTACGGGATACGCAGTATTTT. Its translation is CASTPLRDTQYF.

This clone was recorded a few times. This chain uses TRBV7-8 with TRBJ2-1, with D perhaps TRBD2 (6 bases). The germline V and J ends were trimmed by 5 bases and 4 bases, with 12 bases remaining between them. This CDR3 is built from 14 residues. CDR1 SGHVS and CDR2 FQNEAQ come from the germline V gene. The CDR3 DNA is TGTGCCAGCAGCCCCCGGGAGAGGTACAATGAGCAGTTCTTC. This codes for CASSPRERYNEQFF. Complete variable domain (other parts from reference TRBV7-8 and TRBJ2-1): GAGVSQSPRYKVAKRGQDVALRCDPISGHVSLFWYQQALGQGPEFLTYFQNEAQLDKSGLPSDRFFAERPEGSVSTLKIQRTQQEDSAVYLCASSPRERYNEQFFGPGTRLTVL.

The chain recombines TRBV5-4 with TRBJ1-1, with unresolved D. The CDR3 loop spans 14 amino acids. V shed 4 bases and J shed 1 base, with 11 bases lying between them. Per the germline V gene, CDR1 is SGHNT and CDR2 is YYREEE (reference sequence). CDR3 region: CASSPPVGNTEAFF. For the CDR3, the DNA is TGTGCCAGCAGCCCACCTGTAGGGAACACTGAAGCTTTCTTT.

The chain uses TRBV7-8 and TRBJ1-4; D is ambiguous. This CDR3 spans 14 amino acids. V lost 5 bases and J lost 4, with 11 bases in between. Germline V lookup: CDR1 SGHVS, CDR2 FQNEAQ. CDR3: CASSEPHLNEKLFF. In DNA, the CDR3 is TGTGCCAGCAGCGAGCCTCACCTTAATGAAAAACTGTTTTTT.